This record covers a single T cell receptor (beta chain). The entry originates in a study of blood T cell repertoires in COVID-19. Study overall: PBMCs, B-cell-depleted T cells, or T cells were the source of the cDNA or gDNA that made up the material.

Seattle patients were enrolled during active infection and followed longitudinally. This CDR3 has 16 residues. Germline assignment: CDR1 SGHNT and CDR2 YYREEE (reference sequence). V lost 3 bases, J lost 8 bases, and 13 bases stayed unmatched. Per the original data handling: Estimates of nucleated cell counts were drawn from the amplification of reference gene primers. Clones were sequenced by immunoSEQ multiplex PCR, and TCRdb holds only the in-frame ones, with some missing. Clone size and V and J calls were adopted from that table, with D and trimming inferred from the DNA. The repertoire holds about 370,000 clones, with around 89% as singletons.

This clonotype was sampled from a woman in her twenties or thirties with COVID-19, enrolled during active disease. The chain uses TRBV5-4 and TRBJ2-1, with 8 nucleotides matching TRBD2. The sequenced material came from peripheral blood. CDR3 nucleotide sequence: TGTGCCAGCAGCTCCACCCCCCCGGGGGGGCGCGATGAGCAGTTCTTC. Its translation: CASSSTPPGGRDEQFF.